This entry lists 28 T cell receptor beta chains sequenced from one sample in a study of response to subunit inactivated influenza vaccine. TCRdb re-called the RT-PCR reads through MiXCR, storing one row per CDR3 protein. Of 160,000 or so distinct CDR3 sequences in the sample, under 13% were seen once. The sample in question was non-naive T cells sorted from PBMCs, obtained around seven weeks after vaccination. These receptors were obtained from a middle-aged man who received an inactivated influenza vaccine.

This clonotype was recorded at least ten times. V gene TRBV12-3 or TRBV12-4 combines with J gene TRBJ1-3, with D possibly being TRBD1 (5 bases). This CDR3 comprises 12 residues. The ends were cut back, 6 bases at V and 6 bases at J, with 9 bases in the middle. CDR3: CASSLGENTIYF. The CDR3 bases are TGTGCCAGCAGCCTAGGGGAAAACACCATATATTTT.

The CDR3 protein is CSASTSGDQETQYF. CDR3 DNA sequence: TGCAGTGCTTCGACTAGCGGGGATCAAGAGACCCAGTACTTC. The genes are TRBV20-1 and TRBJ2-5, with 11 positions matching TRBD2. CDR1 and CDR2 (germline): DFQATT, SNEGSKA (reference sequence). The CDR3 totals 14 residues. V was pared by 5 bases and J by 2 bases, with 4 bases of the junction left unmatched.

In its sample, this clonotype was seen many times. The chain has TRBV7-8 and TRBJ2-1; D is ambiguous. The germline V gene has CDR1 SGHVS and CDR2 FQNEAQ. The ends were cut back, 1 base at V and 0 bases at J, with 10 bases in the middle. The CDR3 has 16 residues. CDR3 nucleotide sequence: TGTGCCAGCAGCTTAGTTCTTATGACCTCCTACAATGAGCAGTTCTTC. Translated, it gives CASSLVLMTSYNEQFF.

This clonotype was detected ten times or more. This chain joins TRBV29-1 and TRBJ2-1, with 8 bases fitting TRBD1. Unmatched junction bases numbered 15, after V lost 4 bases and J lost 7 bases. The CDR3 length is 16 residues. CDR1 and CDR2 (germline): SQVTM, ANQGSEA. CDR3 region: CSVVPFRTGNENEQFF. CDR3 DNA sequence: TGCAGCGTTGTTCCTTTTCGGACAGGGAACGAGAATGAGCAGTTCTTC.

This clonotype was picked up many times. The rearrangement uses TRBV21-1 and TRBJ2-7; TRBD1 is the table's D call, not checked against the DNA. TRBV21-1 is flagged as a pseudogene. The CDR3 is 13 amino acids. CDR3 bases: TGTGCCAGCAGCAAGTTTTTCGCCCGAGAGCAGTACTTC. Amino acids: CASSKFFAREQYF.

This clonotype was seen ten or more times. The chain links TRBV20-1 to TRBJ2-1, with D unresolved. Trimming removed 6 bases from V and 3 bases from J, with 6 bases in between. This CDR3 comprises 11 residues. Germline V gene lookup returns CDR1 DFQATT and CDR2 SNEGSKA (reference sequence). In DNA, the CDR3 is TGCAGTGCCCCCATCTACAATGAGCAGTTCTTC. It codes for CSAPIYNEQFF.

This clonotype has only a few counts. The V call is TRBV28, the J call TRBJ1-1; weak D call: TRBD1 (6 bases). This CDR3 contains 14 residues. Trimming left V 6 bases short and J 1 base short, with 12 bases between. In germline, CDR1 is MDHEN, CDR2 SYDVKM. CDR3 in amino acids: CASRYRDTNTEAFF. The CDR3 bases are TGTGCCAGCAGGTACAGGGACACGAACACTGAAGCTTTCTTT. Drawing the rest from reference TRBV28 and TRBJ1-1, the complete variable domain is DVKVTQSSRYLVKRTGEKVFLECVQDMDHENMFWYRQDPGLGLRLIYFSYDVKMKEKGDIPEGYSVSREKKERFSLILESASTNQTSMYLCASRYRDTNTEAFFGQGTRLTVV.

This clonotype was recorded many times. The V and J genes are TRBV5-1 and TRBJ2-3; perhaps D is TRBD1 or TRBD2 (7 bases each). The CDR3 runs 16 residues. Germline lookup yields CDR1 SGHRS and CDR2 YFSETQ. V was trimmed by 4 bases and J by 5 bases, leaving 20 bases between them. CDR3 DNA: TGCGCCAGCAGCAACCGGGGAGGGGGCGGAGTAGATACGCAGTATTTT. It translates to CASSNRGGGGVDTQYF.

This clonotype was seen at least ten times. The gene calls are TRBV5-5 and TRBJ1-1; 7 nucleotides match TRBD1. V was clipped by 0 bases and J by 9 bases; unmatched bases: 11. The germline V gene encodes CDR1 SGHKS and CDR2 YYEKEE (reference sequence). This CDR3 region has 15 residues. Written as DNA, the CDR3 is TGTGCCAGCAGCTTGGAAGTGACAGGGCCTACTCAAGCTTTCTTT. It encodes CASSLEVTGPTQAFF.

This chain connects TRBV18 to TRBJ2-7; possibly TRBD1 or TRBD2 for D (5 bases each). Trimming left V 4 bases short and J 7 bases short, with 14 bases between. CDR3 size: 13 residues. CDR1 and CDR2 (germline): KGHSH, LQKENI. This CDR3 is CASSLFGTREQYF. Here the CDR3 DNA reads TGTGCCAGCTCACTCTTTGGGACGAGGGAGCAGTACTTC.

The chain links TRBV5-6 to TRBJ1-1; 9 nucleotides match TRBD1. Germline CDR1 is SGHDT and CDR2 is YYEEEE. Trimming removed 3 bases from V and 5 bases from J; junction bases left unmatched: 5. The CDR3 runs to 14 residues. Here the CDR3 reads CASSYRGQGTEAFF. In nucleotides, the CDR3 is TGTGCCAGCAGCTACCGCGGACAGGGGACTGAAGCTTTCTTT.

This clonotype was counted at least ten times. The chain employs TRBV24-1 and TRBJ2-3; 9 bases are shared with TRBD1. The CDR3 covers 15 residues. The germline V gene encodes CDR1 KGHDR and CDR2 SFDVKD. V gave up 3 bases and J gave up 8 bases; unmatched junction bases: 8. This CDR3 is CATSDRTGEWSTQYF. CDR3 DNA: TGTGCCACCAGTGATCGGACAGGGGAATGGAGTACGCAGTATTTT.

The chain joins TRBV4-3 to TRBJ2-3; 10 bases map to TRBD2. The CDR3 sequence is 17 residues long. V trimming: 4 bases; J trimming: 6 bases; junction bases outside the gene matches: 13. Germline V gene data show CDR1 as LGHNA and CDR2 as YSLEER. CDR3 region: CASSPHTGLAVDDTQYF. CDR3 sequence (DNA): TGCGCCAGCAGCCCTCACACAGGACTAGCGGTTGATGATACGCAGTATTTT.

This chain joins TRBV4-1 and TRBJ1-2; 9 positions agree with TRBD1. The CDR3 has 15 residues. Trimming removed 4 bases from V and 2 bases from J; junction bases left unmatched: 5. The germline V gene encodes CDR1 MGHRA and CDR2 YSYEKL. The CDR3 DNA follows: TGCGCCAGCAGCCTTAGAGACAGGGGGAACTATGGCTACACCTTC. Protein sequence: CASSLRDRGNYGYTF.

This clonotype was seen at least ten times. The V and J genes are TRBV5-6 and TRBJ2-3, with D possibly TRBD1 on 6 matching bases. Germline loops: CDR1 SGHDT, CDR2 YYEEEE. V was pared by 4 bases and J by 4 bases, with 10 bases between. The CDR3 spans 13 residues. CDR3 nucleotide sequence: TGTGCCAGCAGCGCGAAGGGGGCAGATACGCAGTATTTT. Translating it yields CASSAKGADTQYF.

This clonotype was counted only a few times. The rearrangement joins TRBV11-1 to TRBJ2-2, with 14 bases identical to TRBD2. V shed 5 bases, J shed 0 bases, and the junction held 5 bases outside the gene matches. The CDR3 runs to 18 residues. CDR1 and CDR2 (germline): SGHAT, FQDESV (reference sequence). This chain's CDR3 is CASSTGLAGGANTGELFF. The DNA of the CDR3 is TGTGCCAGCAGCACAGGACTAGCGGGAGGCGCGAACACCGGGGAGCTGTTTTTT.

This clonotype was counted only a few times. This chain uses TRBV7-8 with TRBJ2-2; the match to TRBD2 covers 7 bases. CDR1 and CDR2 (germline): SGHVS, FQNEAQ. V lost 2 bases, J lost 6 bases, and 3 bases stayed unmatched. The CDR3 has 14 residues. CDR3 sequence reads: CASSLFGGAGELFF. The CDR3 nucleotides are TGTGCCAGCAGCTTATTTGGGGGGGCCGGGGAGCTGTTTTTT.

There are a few counts of this clonotype. The V call is TRBV4-1, the J call TRBJ1-4; 10 bases are shared with TRBD1. The CDR3 consists of 16 residues. Germline loops: CDR1 MGHRA, CDR2 YSYEKL. J was trimmed by 4 bases and V by 4 bases; bases with no gene match: 6. For the CDR3, the DNA is TGCGCCAGCAGCCTAGACAGGGGGCTCAGTAATGAAAAACTGTTTTTT. Translation: CASSLDRGLSNEKLFF.

V gene TRBV6-1 combines with J gene TRBJ2-3; 10 nucleotides line up with TRBD2. The germline V gene encodes CDR1 MNHNS and CDR2 SASEGT. The J segment lost 5 bases and the V segment lost 7 bases, leaving 9 bases of the junction unmatched. The CDR3 is 15 residues long. CDR3 DNA sequence: TGTGCCAGCACCTCCCCGGCTAGCGGGGGAGATACGCAGTATTTT. This translates into CASTSPASGGDTQYF.

This clonotype came up many times. The chain couples TRBV20-1 to TRBJ1-1, with D perhaps TRBD1 (5 bases). With 0 bases removed from V and 4 bases from J, the gap between germline ends came to 12 bases. The CDR3 is 14 residues long. Germline loops: CDR1 DFQATT, CDR2 SNEGSKA (reference sequence). CDR3 coding DNA: TGCAGTGCTAGAGATCAGAGGGGATCCACTGAAGCTTTCTTT. It translates to CSARDQRGSTEAFF.

This clonotype was seen more than once but under ten times. The rearrangement links TRBV2 to TRBJ1-1; the match to TRBD1 covers 7 bases. Losses at the gene ends were 6 bases for V and 1 base for J; bases not matched to a gene: 8. CDR3 length: 15 amino acids. The germline V gene has CDR1 SNHLY and CDR2 FYNNEI. The CDR3 bases are TGTGCCAGCAGGATCCGGACAGGACGGAACACTGAAGCTTTCTTT. Its translation: CASRIRTGRNTEAFF.

The CDR3 nucleotides read TGTGCCAGCAGACGACCGGGACCTCCGGCTGATGAGCAGTTCTTC. It translates to CASRRPGPPADEQFF. The chain is built from TRBV7-9 and TRBJ2-1; D assignment may be TRBD1 or TRBD2 (5 bases each). Between the trimmed V and J ends, which lost 6 bases and 8 bases, there was a span of 20 bases. Germline V lookup: CDR1 SEHNR, CDR2 FQNEAQ (reference sequence). This CDR3 contains 15 residues.

The chain is built from TRBV11-1 and TRBJ2-3; no firm D call. Germline V gene sequence: CDR1 SGHAT, CDR2 FQDESV (reference sequence). The CDR3 has 13 amino acids. The V and J ends lost 5 bases and 2 bases respectively, with 8 bases between them. CDR3 in amino acids: CASSQLYTDTQYF. CDR3 bases: TGTGCCAGCAGCCAACTTTACACAGATACGCAGTATTTT.

J is TRBJ1-4 and V is TRBV28, with a tentative D call TRBD1 (6 bases). The CDR3 is 14 amino acids. V lost 2 bases, J lost 11 bases, and 15 bases lay in between. Germline V CDR1 and CDR2: MDHEN, SYDVKM. The CDR3 DNA reads TGTGCCAGCAGTTTAGGCAGGGACATCTGGAAACTGTTTTTT. It translates to CASSLGRDIWKLFF.

This clonotype has ten or more counts. This chain connects TRBV7-2 to TRBJ2-7, with 11 bases fitting TRBD2. The CDR3 contains 16 residues. Germline CDR1 SGHTA, CDR2 FQGNSA. With 1 base clipped from V and 4 bases from J, the junction kept 6 bases outside the gene matches. CDR3 DNA: TGTGCCAGCAGCTTAGGTATAGCGGGAGGGCAATACGAGCAGTACTTC. This translates into CASSLGIAGGQYEQYF.

This chain connects TRBV5-6 to TRBJ2-1, with 7 nucleotides matching TRBD2. V lost 4 bases to trimming and J lost 3 bases; unmatched junction nucleotides: 4. The CDR3 is made up of 14 amino acids. Germline V gene lookup returns CDR1 SGHDT and CDR2 YYEEEE. CDR3 coding DNA: TGTGCCAGCAGCCCGGGGGGAAACTACAATGAGCAGTTCTTC. Encoded protein: CASSPGGNYNEQFF.

The V gene is TRBV15, the J gene TRBJ2-3, with TRBD2 matching over 7 bases. The CDR3 is 14 residues long. Germline trimming cut 3 bases from V and 5 bases from J; bases unmatched to any gene: 5. CDR1 and CDR2 (germline): LNHNV, YYDKDF (reference sequence). The CDR3 here is CATSSGRREDTQYF. CDR3 DNA: TGTGCCACCAGCAGCGGGAGGAGAGAAGATACGCAGTATTTT.

The table lists this clonotype with many counts. The rearrangement uses TRBV4-3 and TRBJ1-5; D gene uncertain. CDR1 is LGHNA, CDR2 YSLEER, per germline. Trimming cost V 0 bases and J 7 bases, with 13 bases left between them. The CDR3 is 15 amino acids. The CDR3 spells CASSQDLVSPQPQHF. CDR3 DNA sequence: TGCGCCAGCAGCCAAGATCTGGTGAGTCCCCAGCCCCAGCATTTT.